Sequencing of this TCR beta chain was carried out in a study of control samples from healthy donors and cancer patients. With 2 bases removed from V and 0 bases from J, the gap between germline ends came to 12 bases. Germline V gene sequence: CDR1 SGHRS, CDR2 YFSETQ. This CDR3 comprises 16 residues. TCRdb keeps only in-frame clones here, not all; method: immunoSEQ multiplex PCR. The sample shows 90,000 to 150,000 clones, about 90% of them seen only once. This clone is a singleton in its sample. Source material: blood. The gene calls are TRBV5-1 and TRBJ1-3; D possibly corresponds to TRBD1 (6 bases). The sequence was obtained from a man aged 50-59 years in good health. The CDR3 spells CASSFGQLDSGNTIYF. The CDR3 DNA reads as TGCGCCAGCAGCTTTGGACAGTTAGACTCTGGAAACACCATATATTTT.